This passage covers 24 T cell receptor beta chains from one sample sequenced in a study of shared clonotypes between healthy human individuals. Sequencing was performed with immunoSEQ multiplex PCR; in TCRdb, only in-frame clones are kept and a portion is missing. This table holds around 500,000 clones, approximately 79% found once. Sequencing was performed on PBMCs. The origin of the receptors is a woman in her forties in good health. Some clones in this sample may be carry-over from other donors' samples.

The chain recombines TRBV5-1 with TRBJ2-4, with TRBD1 identical over 10 bases. The ends lost 4 bases at V and 13 bases at J; junction bases unmatched: 8. The CDR3 runs to 13 residues. Germline values: CDR1 SGHRS, CDR2 YFSETQ. The CDR3 DNA follows: TGCGCCAGCAGCCCCGACGGACAGGGGGAGCAGTACTTC. This codes for CASSPDGQGEQYF.

This clone was detected once. One end of the junction fails to match germline, which may point to a read error. This chain links TRBV28 with TRBJ1-2; D ambiguous. The CDR3 covers 15 residues. Germline lookup yields CDR1 MDHEN and CDR2 SYDVKM. The CDR3 nucleotides read TGTGCCAGCAGTTTATCCACCCCCGATAACTATGGCCACACCTTC. Protein product: CASSLSTPDNYGHTF.

This clone was seen more than once but under ten times. The chain has TRBV19 and TRBJ2-7; TRBD1 matches at 10 bases. The CDR3 totals 15 residues. Looked up from germline, CDR1 is LNHDA and CDR2 is SQIVND (reference sequence). J gave up 6 bases and V 6 bases, and 11 bases lay outside the gene matches. The CDR3 reads CASRQLDRDRGEQYF. The CDR3 DNA reads as TGTGCCAGTAGACAGCTCGACCGGGACAGGGGCGAGCAGTACTTC.

The rearrangement uses TRBV7-9 and TRBJ2-7; 8 positions match TRBD2. The junction had 5 bases not matched to a gene; V was cut back by 3 bases and J by 4 bases. In germline, CDR1 is SEHNR, CDR2 FQNEAQ (reference sequence). The CDR3 runs to 14 residues. Written as DNA, the CDR3 is TGTGCCAGCAGCTTGACTAGCGTGGTGTACGAGCAGTACTTC. This codes for CASSLTSVVYEQYF.

Concerning this clone itself: Other DNA sequences of this sample code for an identical CDR3. This chain connects TRBV27 to TRBJ2-1; 7 bases are a match to TRBD2. V was clipped by 8 bases and J by 4 bases; unmatched bases: 8. The CDR3 is 14 amino acids. Germline CDR1 is MNHEY and CDR2 is SMNVEV (reference sequence). The CDR3 DNA sequence: TGTGCCAGCGGAGGGCTAGCGGATTACAATGAGCAGTTCTTC. Its protein is CASGGLADYNEQFF.

This clone has a single count. This sequence joins TRBV7-9 and TRBJ2-3; 13 bases are shared with TRBD2. J gave up 8 bases and V 2 bases, and 7 bases lay outside the gene matches. The V gene's germline CDR1 is SEHNR and CDR2 FQNEAQ (reference sequence). This CDR3 has 16 residues. The DNA for the CDR3 is TGTGCCAGCAGCTTACCCGGACTAGCGGGAGTGGGTACGCAGTATTTT. This encodes CASSLPGLAGVGTQYF.

This chain uses TRBV6-1 with TRBJ2-1, with D uncertain. CDR3 length: 18 amino acids. V gave up 0 bases and J gave up 3 bases, with 18 bases separating them. The germline V gene has CDR1 MNHNS and CDR2 SASEGT. The chain's CDR3 is CASSEASIRPFNYNEQFF. For the CDR3, the DNA is TGTGCCAGCAGTGAAGCGAGTATTCGTCCCTTCAACTACAATGAGCAGTTCTTC.

The chain uses TRBV27 and TRBJ1-1; 9 bases are shared with TRBD1. The length of the CDR3 is 19 residues. V lost 2 bases, J lost 4 bases, and 17 bases stayed unmatched. CDR1 is MNHEY, CDR2 SMNVEV, per germline (reference sequence). CDR3 sequence reads: CASSLGPLGQGRAGTEAFF. CDR3 nucleotides: TGTGCCAGCAGTTTAGGGCCTCTGGGACAGGGCCGCGCCGGCACTGAAGCTTTCTTT.

CDR3: CASSQDWRGTGELFF. The CDR3 nucleotides are TGCGCCAGCAGCCAAGATTGGAGGGGAACCGGGGAGCTGTTTTTT. The rearrangement uses TRBV4-1 and TRBJ2-2, with D maybe TRBD2 (6 bases). V was pared by 0 bases and J by 5 bases, with 10 bases between. Germline lookup yields CDR1 MGHRA and CDR2 YSYEKL. This CDR3 region has 15 residues.

In its sample, this clone was seen many times. This rearrangement joins TRBV6-4 to TRBJ1-1; TRBD1 might be the D (5 bases). V was trimmed by 6 bases and J by 5 bases, leaving 10 bases between them. The CDR3 totals 12 residues. Looked up from germline, CDR1 is MRHNA and CDR2 is SNTAGT. The CDR3 loop reads CASRNRGTEAFF. CDR3 DNA: TGTGCCAGCAGGAACCGGGGGACTGAAGCTTTCTTT.

V gene TRBV7-8 combines with J gene TRBJ1-5, with TRBD1 as a possible D gene (6 bases). Germline V gene lookup returns CDR1 SGHVS and CDR2 FQNEAQ. With 7 bases removed from V and 0 bases from J, the gap between germline ends came to 13 bases. CDR3 length equals 15 residues. Written as DNA, the CDR3 is TGTGCCAGCACTTCACAGGGCAATAGCAATCAGCCCCAGCATTTT. It is translated as CASTSQGNSNQPQHF. Full variable domain (outside the CDR3, taken from reference TRBV7-8 and TRBJ1-5): GAGVSQSPRYKVAKRGQDVALRCDPISGHVSLFWYQQALGQGPEFLTYFQNEAQLDKSGLPSDRFFAERPEGSVSTLKIQRTQQEDSAVYLCASTSQGNSNQPQHFGDGTRLSIL.

J is TRBJ1-4 and V is TRBV10-3; D is possibly TRBD1 (6 bases). Germline loops: CDR1 ENHRY, CDR2 SYGVKD. The CDR3 spans 15 residues. Trimming left V 2 bases short and J 5 bases short, with 12 bases between. CDR3 DNA: TGTGCCATCAGTGAGGCTGCAGGGGAAAATGAAAAACTGTTTTTT. Translated, it gives CAISEAAGENEKLFF.

The rearrangement joins TRBV2 to TRBJ2-1; TRBD2 matches at 11 bases. After removal of 3 bases from V and 7 bases from J, the junction contained 2 bases not matched to a gene. Germline-derived CDR1 and CDR2 are SNHLY and FYNNEI. CDR3 size: 14 residues. The CDR3 loop reads CASSEGLAVNEQFF. DNA for the CDR3: TGTGCCAGCAGTGAGGGACTAGCGGTTAATGAGCAGTTCTTC.

J is TRBJ2-7 and V is TRBV9; no firm D call. The CDR3 runs 14 residues. The V gene lost 0 bases and the J gene lost 5 bases, with 12 bases spanning the gap. Germline CDR1 and CDR2: SGDLS and YYNGEE. The CDR3 region is CASSVDWAPDEQYF. The DNA of the CDR3 is TGTGCCAGCAGCGTAGACTGGGCCCCGGACGAGCAGTACTTC.

This clone has a single count. The chain uses TRBV28 and TRBJ2-4; D remains ambiguous. Germline CDR1 is MDHEN and CDR2 is SYDVKM. CDR3 size: 18 residues. The germline V and J ends were trimmed by 6 bases and 0 bases, with 21 bases remaining between them. The DNA for the CDR3 is TGTGCCAGCAGCGTCGTGACCAAAGCTACTAAAGCCAAAAACATTCAGTACTTC. Protein: CASSVVTKATKAKNIQYF.

The chain links TRBV7-9 to TRBJ2-2; 8 bases line up with TRBD2. This CDR3 is built from 17 residues. Unmatched junction bases numbered 13, after V lost 4 bases and J lost 6 bases. Germline-derived CDR1 and CDR2 are SEHNR and FQNEAQ (reference sequence). In DNA, the CDR3 is TGTGCCAGCAGCTCGACTAGCGACACATCTCTCGCCGGGGAGCTGTTTTTT. Amino acid sequence: CASSSTSDTSLAGELFF.

This clone was observed once. The rearrangement uses TRBV18 and TRBJ2-2, with D perhaps TRBD2 (5 bases). Germline V gene lookup returns CDR1 KGHSH and CDR2 LQKENI. The CDR3 runs to 17 residues. V gave up 6 bases and J gave up 7 bases, with 24 bases separating them. CDR3 sequence reads: CASSSDQDVGVRGELFF. DNA for the CDR3: TGTGCCAGCTCTTCGGACCAGGATGTCGGGGTCCGCGGGGAGCTGTTTTTT.

The V call is TRBV15, the J call TRBJ2-3; D remains unclear. The CDR3 is 13 amino acids. Germline lookup yields CDR1 LNHNV and CDR2 YYDKDF (reference sequence). V lost 1 base to trimming and J lost 6 bases, with 8 bases between them. In nucleotides, the CDR3 is TGTGCCACCAGCAGAGGTGGGTTGGATACGCAGTATTTT. Translated, it gives CATSRGGLDTQYF.

This clone has a handful of counts. CDR3 DNA: TGTGCCAGCAGTTTCGCTCCGACAGGAGCGGCTTTTATCAAGACAGATACGCAGTATTTT. Amino acid sequence: CASSFAPTGAAFIKTDTQYF. The chain combines TRBV28 with TRBJ2-3; perhaps TRBD1 as D (6 bases). This CDR3 spans 20 amino acids. The germline V and J ends were trimmed by 3 bases and 3 bases, with 28 bases remaining between them. The germline gives CDR1 MDHEN, CDR2 SYDVKM.

CDR3 in amino acids: CASGQGITDTQYF. In DNA, the CDR3 is TGTGCCTCCGGACAGGGGATCACAGATACGCAGTATTTT. This chain uses TRBV28 with TRBJ2-3; 9 nucleotides agree with TRBD1. CDR1 MDHEN and CDR2 SYDVKM come from the germline V gene. CDR3 length equals 13 residues. Germline trimming cut 11 bases from V and 2 bases from J; bases unmatched to any gene: 5.

In DNA form, the CDR3 reads TGCGCCAGCAGCCAGAGGGTTCCGGGACTAGCGGGAGCTGGAGATACGCAGTATTTT. It codes for CASSQRVPGLAGAGDTQYF. The chain recombines TRBV4-3 with TRBJ2-3; TRBD2 matches at 14 bases. With 3 bases clipped from V and 5 bases from J, the junction kept 13 bases outside the gene matches. There are 19 residues in the CDR3. Germline V gene data show CDR1 as LGHNA and CDR2 as YSLEER.

The chain is built from TRBV7-9 and TRBJ2-2, with 13 bases lining up with TRBD2. CDR1 is SEHNR, CDR2 FQNEAQ, per germline (reference sequence). The CDR3 sequence is 18 residues long. V dropped 7 bases and J dropped 0; count of bases not matched to a gene: 8. CDR3 nucleotides: TGTGCCAGCACCTATCCGGGACTAGCGGGACCGAACACCGGGGAGCTGTTTTTT. It yields the protein CASTYPGLAGPNTGELFF. Together with reference TRBV7-9 and TRBJ2-2, the CDR3 gives the full variable domain: DTGVSQNPRHKITKRGQNVTFRCDPISEHNRLYWYRQTLGQGPEFLTYFQNEAQLEKSRLLSDRFSAERPKGSFSTLEIQRTEQGDSAMYLCASTYPGLAGPNTGELFFGEGSRLTVL.

The chain couples TRBV28 to TRBJ2-5, with 8 bases identical to TRBD1. The ends lost 6 bases at V and 4 bases at J; junction bases unmatched: 10. CDR3 size: 15 residues. CDR1 MDHEN and CDR2 SYDVKM come from the germline V gene. The CDR3 spells CASRDRDRGAETQYF. The CDR3 DNA reads TGTGCCAGCAGGGACCGAGACAGGGGTGCAGAGACCCAGTACTTC.

This chain joins TRBV29-1 and TRBJ1-2; tentative D call: TRBD1 (6 bases). This CDR3 comprises 12 residues. The germline V gene encodes CDR1 SQVTM and CDR2 ANQGSEA. V was clipped by 3 bases and J by 7 bases, with 12 bases between them. CDR3 bases: TGCAGCGTTGAGGGACACCGCCTTGGCTACACCTTC. Protein: CSVEGHRLGYTF.